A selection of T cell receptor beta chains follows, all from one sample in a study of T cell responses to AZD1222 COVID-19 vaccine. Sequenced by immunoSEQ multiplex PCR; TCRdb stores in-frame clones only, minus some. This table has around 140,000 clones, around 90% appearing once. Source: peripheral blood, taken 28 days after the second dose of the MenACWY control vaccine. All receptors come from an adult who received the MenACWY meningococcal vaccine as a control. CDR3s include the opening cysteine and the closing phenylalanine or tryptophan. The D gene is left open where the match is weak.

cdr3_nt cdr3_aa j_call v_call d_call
TGTGCCAGCGGTCTATTAAGGGCGACTGAAGCTTTCTTT CASGLLRATEAFF TRBJ1-1 TRBV7-3 -
TGCGCCAGCAGCCAGCTGACAGGGAGGGACTATGGCTACACCTTC CASSQLTGRDYGYTF TRBJ1-2 TRBV4-1 TRBD1
TGTGCCAGCAGTTTACTCTCTACCGCCAAAAACATTCAGTACTTC CASSLLSTAKNIQYF TRBJ2-4 TRBV28 -
TGTGCCAGTAGTAGTGGGACCTTGAGCTACACCTTC CASSSGTLSYTF TRBJ1-2 TRBV19 -
TGTGCCAGCAGCCGGAGAGAGAATCAGCCCCAGCATTTT CASSRRENQPQHF TRBJ1-5 TRBV21-1 -
TGTGCCTGGTCCGCGGGAGGGGGCACCGGGGAGCTGTTTTTT CAWSAGGGTGELFF TRBJ2-2 TRBV30 TRBD2
TGTGCCAGCAGCCCACGAGGGAACACCGGGGAGCTGTTTTTT CASSPRGNTGELFF TRBJ2-2 TRBV7-8 -
TGTGCCAGCAGCCCTCCGGGACTGAATAATTCACCCCTCCACTTT CASSPPGLNNSPLHF TRBJ1-6 TRBV11-2 -
TGTGCCAGCAGTGAAGACAGGGGGGTGCAGTACTTC CASSEDRGVQYF TRBJ2-7 TRBV2 TRBD1
TGTGCCAGCAGCTCCCGGGACAGGGGGTCTGAGCAGTACTTC CASSSRDRGSEQYF TRBJ2-7 TRBV7-8 TRBD1